This entry features one TCR beta chain sequence. Method: immunoSEQ multiplex PCR; TCRdb's copy keeps in-frame clones and lacks some. The sample records roughly 66,000 clones, roughly 90% being singletons. This sample was taken from a study of T cell changes during pregnancy in multiple sclerosis. The material sequenced was peripheral blood, taken in the first trimester of pregnancy. The clonotype originates from a female donor with multiple sclerosis, enrolled in a pregnancy study.

CDR3 sequence reads: CSVERRTNTGELFF. The CDR3 DNA sequence: TGCAGCGTTGAGAGGAGGACGAACACCGGGGAGCTGTTTTTT. V and J are TRBV29-1 and TRBJ2-2; D may be TRBD2 (5 bases). V was shortened by 3 bases and J by 0 bases, with 8 bases between the two germline ends. This CDR3 has 14 residues. Germline V gene lookup returns CDR1 SQVTM and CDR2 ANQGSEA.